The 29 T cell receptor beta chains listed next were all sequenced from one sample in a study of CXCR3-negative and CXCR3-positive naive CD8 T cells. All TRB cDNA libraries came from 5' RACE performed with UMI labels. TCRdb reprocessed the 5' RACE reads; each CDR3 protein has one entry and no DNA is given. This sample's table has fewer than 55,000 distinct CDR3 sequences. The sample was naive CXCR3- CD8+ T cells from blood. Indicated subset: CD45RO-CCR7+CD27+CD95- naive CD8+ T cells lacking CXCR3 (TNR3-). These receptors all come from a human donor in good health. Some clones in this sample may be carry-over from other donors' samples.

J is TRBJ2-3 and V is TRBV11-2. Germline CDR1 is SGHAT and CDR2 is FQNNGV. The CDR3 runs to 12 residues. This chain's CDR3 is CASSLVKDTQYF.

This chain uses TRBV29-1 with TRBJ2-1; TCRdb returns TRBD2, unconfirmable since there is no DNA. In germline, CDR1 is SQVTM, CDR2 ANQGSEA. The CDR3 is 19 residues long. CDR3 protein: CSVLGQVELAGPSYNEQFF.

The V call is TRBV28, the J call TRBJ2-1; TCRdb's D call, TRBD1, is unchecked because there is no DNA. Germline assignment: CDR1 MDHEN and CDR2 SYDVKM. CDR3 length: 14 amino acids. The CDR3 reads CASKTQGEVLEQFF.

This chain connects TRBV27 to TRBJ2-1; TCRdb's D call, TRBD1, is unchecked because there is no DNA. Per germline, CDR1 MNHEY and CDR2 SMNVEV (reference sequence). The CDR3 extends over 13 amino acids. CDR3: CASSLTGYNEQFF.

CDR3 residues: CASSSGTGERGAGAFF. V is TRBV21-1 and J is TRBJ1-1; TCRdb indicates TRBD1, and absent DNA this call remains unverified. TRBV21-1 corresponds to a pseudogene. There are 16 residues in the CDR3.

The chain recombines TRBV20-1 with TRBJ2-1; TCRdb proposes TRBD1, but this gene call is untestable without DNA. Germline CDR1 DFQATT, CDR2 SNEGSKA (reference sequence). The CDR3 sequence is 15 residues long. The CDR3: CSARDLGGSYNEQFF.

The J gene is TRBJ2-7, the V gene TRBV25-1. CDR3 length: 14 amino acids. Germline V gene sequence: CDR1 MGHDK, CDR2 SYGVNS. The CDR3 here is CASSDQLAPYEQYF.

The chain recombines TRBV28 with TRBJ2-1; with no DNA, the TCRdb D assignment of TRBD2 cannot be verified. The CDR3 has 14 amino acids. CDR1 and CDR2 (germline): MDHEN, SYDVKM. This CDR3 reads CASSPHGSHNEQFF.

CDR3 protein: CASSLAEYAEAFF. The V and J genes are TRBV5-1 and TRBJ1-1. Germline CDR1 reads SGHRS; CDR2 reads YFSETQ. This CDR3 comprises 13 residues.

The chain employs TRBV29-1 and TRBJ2-1; the D call of TRBD1 rests on TCRdb alone, since no DNA is present to check it. The CDR3 contains 15 residues. Germline-derived CDR1 and CDR2 are SQVTM and ANQGSEA. The CDR3 spells CSVEDRGKTYNEQFF.

The chain links TRBV9 to TRBJ1-2; the D gene TCRdb calls, TRBD1, cannot be checked with no DNA. This CDR3 region has 12 residues. Germline assignment: CDR1 SGDLS and CDR2 YYNGEE. The CDR3 loop reads CASMDRGQGYTF.

This chain connects TRBV12-5 to TRBJ1-5. CDR3 size: 13 residues. Germline CDR1 reads LGHNT; CDR2 reads FRNRAP. The CDR3 loop is CASGFVENQPQHF.

The genes are TRBV28 and TRBJ1-2; TCRdb lists TRBD1, though no DNA is available to test this call. Germline V lookup: CDR1 MDHEN, CDR2 SYDVKM. The CDR3 is made up of 14 amino acids. CDR3 protein: CASSPGGTNYGYTF.

The chain uses TRBV5-1 and TRBJ2-7; without DNA, the TCRdb call of TRBD1 cannot be checked. The CDR3 length is 14 residues. The germline gives CDR1 SGHRS, CDR2 YFSETQ. CDR3 amino acids: CASSLFAQGDEQYF. The complete variable domain, with remaining parts taken from reference TRBV5-1 and TRBJ2-7, reads KAGVTQTPRYLIKTRGQQVTLSCSPISGHRSVSWYQQTPGQGLQFLFEYFSETQRNKGNFPGRFSGRQFSNSRSEMNVSTLELGDSALYLCASSLFAQGDEQYFGPGTRLTVT.

The chain has TRBV4-1 and TRBJ2-7; TCRdb returns TRBD1, unconfirmable since there is no DNA. This CDR3 comprises 13 residues. Germline CDR1 and CDR2: MGHRA and YSYEKL. This CDR3 reads CASSPNRGREQYF.

CDR3: CASLHDRESETQYF. The chain is built from TRBV5-1 and TRBJ2-5; TCRdb indicates TRBD1, and absent DNA this call remains unverified. Germline CDR1 and CDR2: SGHRS and YFSETQ. The CDR3 runs to 14 residues.

The J gene is TRBJ2-7, the V gene TRBV14. Germline V lookup: CDR1 SGHDN, CDR2 FVKESK. The CDR3 length is 14 residues. This CDR3 reads CASSQLTVSYEQYF. The full variable domain, its missing parts supplied by reference TRBV14 and TRBJ2-7, is EAGVTQFPSHSVIEKGQTVTLRCDPISGHDNLYWYRRVMGKEIKFLLHFVKESKQDESGMPNNRFLAERTGGTYSTLKVQPAELEDSGVYFCASSQLTVSYEQYFGPGTRLTVT.

The CDR3: CASSHRLAADTQYF. The V gene is TRBV4-3, the J gene TRBJ2-3. This CDR3 has 14 residues. Germline lookup yields CDR1 LGHNA and CDR2 YSLEER.

The J gene is TRBJ2-7, the V gene TRBV6-2 or TRBV6-3. The CDR3 extends over 12 amino acids. Germline-derived CDR1 and CDR2 are MNHEY and SVGEGT. The CDR3 spells CASSRIVWEQYF.

The chain employs TRBV4-1 and TRBJ2-7; the D call from TCRdb, TRBD1, cannot be confirmed without DNA. Germline lookup yields CDR1 MGHRA and CDR2 YSYEKL. The length of the CDR3 is 14 residues. The CDR3 spells CASSQLQGSYEQYF.

The chain uses TRBV6-6 and TRBJ1-3; the TRBD1 assignment by TCRdb is unverifiable without DNA. This CDR3 is 14 amino acids long. Germline values: CDR1 MNHNY, CDR2 SVGAGI (reference sequence). This chain's CDR3 is CASRDQGNGNTIYF.

The chain links TRBV11-3 to TRBJ2-2; TCRdb's D call of TRBD1 is untestable without DNA. CDR1 and CDR2 from the germline V gene are SGHNT and YENEEA. CDR3 length: 16 residues. The CDR3 is CASSPARDRNTGELFF.

The chain is built from TRBV2 and TRBJ2-7. Germline loops: CDR1 SNHLY, CDR2 FYNNEI. CDR3 length equals 12 residues. CDR3 sequence reads: CASSTAAYEQYF.

V and J are TRBV4-1 and TRBJ2-1; TCRdb indicates TRBD2, and absent DNA this call remains unverified. The CDR3 extends over 16 amino acids. Germline assignment: CDR1 MGHRA and CDR2 YSYEKL. This CDR3 is CASSQEWTSGNNEQFF.

The CDR3 here is CASSFNREDTQYF. This sequence joins TRBV7-8 and TRBJ2-3; lacking DNA, the TRBD1 call made by TCRdb goes unchecked. Germline CDR1 reads SGHVS; CDR2 reads FQNEAQ. This CDR3 is built from 13 residues.

The CDR3 is CASSLSASSGRYEQFF. The chain carries TRBV4-1 and TRBJ2-1; TCRdb's D gene call, TRBD2, goes unchecked for lack of DNA. The CDR3 has 16 residues. Germline loops: CDR1 MGHRA, CDR2 YSYEKL.

The rearrangement joins TRBV7-9 to TRBJ2-1. CDR1 is SEHNR, CDR2 FQNEAQ, per germline (reference sequence). CDR3 length: 15 residues. The CDR3 loop reads CASSVGGTAYNEQFF.

The chain employs TRBV28 and TRBJ2-7. The CDR3 length is 14 residues. Germline V lookup: CDR1 MDHEN, CDR2 SYDVKM. The CDR3 loop is CASTTTGGSYEQYF.

The rearrangement links TRBV6-2 or TRBV6-3 to TRBJ1-2. The germline V gene has CDR1 MNHEY and CDR2 SVGEGT. The CDR3 is 14 residues long. This CDR3 reads CASSYAGNYYGYTF.